The T cell receptor (beta chain) described here comes from a study of molecular identifiers for immune sequencing clone quantification. Naive CD8 libraries came from approximately 20,000 to 1,000,000 sorted cells with 10%, 30% or 50% RNA. The sorting of naive CD8 T cells used the CD8+CD4-CCR7+CD45RA+ phenotype. This clonotype was counted at least ten times. Its matching antigen is unknown. Study findings and constraints: It was shown that clones above 20 RNA copies held over 97% of effector molecules, but under 1% in naive cells. Identical TCR molecules can share a barcode, and this sharing could underestimate highly expanded clone sizes.

From the PCR reads, TCRdb called clonotypes with MiXCR, one entry per CDR3 protein. The sample has about 320,000 distinct CDR3 sequences, about 23% seen once. The source material was naive CD8+ T cells from blood, with Jurkat cell RNA spiked in. As for subset: FACS-sorted CD8+CD4-CCR7+CD45RA+ naive T cells. The clonotype was recovered from a human donor in good health. Some libraries in this study had Jurkat cell RNA spiked in.

This CDR3 is CASSPEGTNYYNEQFF. The CDR3 DNA reads as TGTGCCAGCAGCCCAGAGGGGACTAACTACTACAATGAGCAGTTCTTC. The chain links TRBV9 to TRBJ2-1; TRBD2 matches at 7 bases. The CDR3 contains 16 residues. Germline V CDR1 and CDR2: SGDLS, YYNGEE. V lost 4 bases to trimming and J lost 3 bases; unmatched junction nucleotides: 10. Looking up the rest from reference TRBV9 and TRBJ2-1 gives the full variable domain: DSGVTQTPKHLITATGQRVTLRCSPRSGDLSVYWYQQSLDQGLQFLIQYYNGEERAKGNILERFSAQQFPDLHSELNLSSLELGDSALYFCASSPEGTNYYNEQFFGPGTRLTVL.